A single sample is the source of the 15 T cell receptor beta chains below, sequenced in a study of pediatric ulcerative colitis. Sequenced by immunoSEQ multiplex PCR; TCRdb stores in-frame clones only, minus some. The sample comprises some 37,000 clones, around 73% of which are singletons, and about 0.73% rests with the top ten. During colonoscopy, one to two rectal pinch biopsies were collected. The sequencing sample was made of gut tissue. The receptor set was obtained from a boy aged 5-17 years with moderate ulcerative colitis.

The CDR3 DNA reads TGTGCCAGCTCACTGACCGGGACAGGTGTTCCCTACGAGCAGTACTTC. Translating it yields CASSLTGTGVPYEQYF. The chain links TRBV18 to TRBJ2-7, with 8 bases aligning to TRBD1. In germline, CDR1 is KGHSH, CDR2 LQKENI. The CDR3 is 16 residues long. V was pared by 4 bases and J by 2 bases, with 10 bases of the junction left unmatched.

This clone was counted a few times. The V and J genes are TRBV7-6 and TRBJ2-1, with TRBD2 matching 8 bases. Germline V gene lookup returns CDR1 SGHVS and CDR2 FNYEAQ. The CDR3 length is 16 residues. With V trimmed by 5 bases and J by 0 bases, 6 bases remained unmatched. The CDR3 region is CASSQSSGSSYNEQFF. The DNA of the CDR3 is TGTGCCAGCAGCCAAAGCAGCGGGAGCTCCTACAATGAGCAGTTCTTC.

This clone was detected a few times. This chain joins TRBV28 and TRBJ2-1, with TRBD1 as a possible D gene (5 bases). The CDR3 is 14 residues long. Germline V lookup: CDR1 MDHEN, CDR2 SYDVKM. Trimming left V 6 bases short and J 3 bases short, with 12 bases between. CDR3 protein: CASREQANYNEQFF. CDR3 coding DNA: TGTGCCAGCAGGGAACAGGCTAACTACAATGAGCAGTTCTTC.

V gene TRBV11-2 combines with J gene TRBJ2-1, with TRBD2 matching 8 bases. This CDR3 spans 19 amino acids. J gave up 3 bases and V 5 bases, and 18 bases lay outside the gene matches. Per the germline V gene, CDR1 is SGHAT and CDR2 is FQNNGV. The CDR3 coding sequence is TGTGCCAGCAGCCCTATCACTAGCGGACCAGGATACGGCTACAATGAGCAGTTCTTC. Translated, it gives CASSPITSGPGYGYNEQFF.

V gene TRBV6-5 combines with J gene TRBJ1-1, with no clear D. The CDR3 covers 13 residues. Trimming cost V 6 bases and J 5 bases, with 13 bases left between them. Germline V CDR1 and CDR2: MNHEY, SVGAGI. CDR3 sequence reads: CASRTLWATEAFF. The CDR3 bases are TGTGCCAGCAGGACGCTTTGGGCGACTGAAGCTTTCTTT.

The chain carries TRBV5-1 and TRBJ2-1, with TRBD2 matching over 7 bases. The CDR3 is made up of 14 amino acids. The V gene's germline CDR1 is SGHRS and CDR2 YFSETQ. V lost 4 bases to trimming and J lost 4 bases; unmatched junction nucleotides: 5. CDR3 residues: CASSRGGSYNEQFF. The CDR3 DNA is TGCGCCAGCAGCCGGGGCGGGAGTTACAATGAGCAGTTCTTC.

This sequence joins TRBV11-2 and TRBJ2-1; the D is unclear. The CDR3 runs to 15 residues. V was pared by 1 base and J by 4 bases, with 11 bases between. Germline V CDR1 and CDR2: SGHAT, FQNNGV. The CDR3 sequence is CASSLAREYYNEQFF. For the CDR3, the DNA is TGTGCCAGCAGCTTAGCGCGAGAGTATTACAATGAGCAGTTCTTC.

This clone was counted a single time. The chain links TRBV7-2 to TRBJ1-2; TRBD1 matches 8 bases. CDR3 length: 16 residues. After removal of 3 bases from V and 0 bases from J, the junction contained 6 bases not matched to a gene. In germline, CDR1 is SGHTA, CDR2 FQGNSA. The CDR3 protein is CASSFRGTGPNYGYTF. DNA of the CDR3: TGTGCCAGCAGCTTTAGGGGGACAGGCCCTAACTATGGCTACACCTTC. The full variable domain, its missing parts supplied by reference TRBV7-2 and TRBJ1-2, is GAGVSQSPSNKVTEKGKDVELRCDPISGHTALYWYRQSLGQGLEFLIYFQGNSAPDKSGLPSDRFSAERTGGSVSTLTIQRTQQEDSAVYLCASSFRGTGPNYGYTFGSGTRLTVV.

This chain uses TRBV6-5 with TRBJ1-1, with TRBD1 identical over 8 bases. CDR1 MNHEY and CDR2 SVGAGI come from the germline V gene. V gave up 2 bases and J gave up 5 bases; unmatched junction bases: 7. CDR3 length: 15 residues. The CDR3 DNA sequence: TGTGCCAGCAGTTACACAGGGGGAAGTTTTACTGAAGCTTTCTTT. It encodes CASSYTGGSFTEAFF.

The genes are TRBV18 and TRBJ1-4; TRBD1 aligns across 11 bases. This CDR3 has 16 residues. V lost 2 bases to trimming and J lost 10 bases; unmatched junction nucleotides: 9. Germline V gene data show CDR1 as KGHSH and CDR2 as LQKENI. The CDR3 DNA is TGTGCCAGCTCACCATCATCGGGGACAGGGGGTGGAAAACTGTTTTTT. Translation gives CASSPSSGTGGGKLFF.

The chain joins TRBV7-2 to TRBJ2-1; 14 bases line up with TRBD2. The CDR3 runs to 15 residues. Per the germline V gene, CDR1 is SGHTA and CDR2 is FQGNSA. With 6 bases clipped from V and 9 bases from J, the junction kept 7 bases outside the gene matches. The CDR3 protein is CASRPGLAGVGEQFF. CDR3 in DNA: TGTGCCAGCAGGCCGGGACTAGCGGGGGTAGGTGAGCAGTTCTTC.

This clone was seen a handful of times. This chain links TRBV28 with TRBJ2-2, with D tentatively TRBD1 (5 bases). Per germline, CDR1 MDHEN and CDR2 SYDVKM. V dropped 7 bases and J dropped 7 bases, with 13 bases sitting between them. CDR3 length: 13 residues. CDR3 loop: CASTTWGHGELFF. In nucleotides, the CDR3 is TGTGCCAGCACTACTTGGGGCCACGGGGAGCTGTTTTTT.

V gene TRBV6-5 combines with J gene TRBJ1-4, with 7 bases that match TRBD1. CDR3 size: 14 residues. Unmatched junction bases numbered 9, after V lost 7 bases and J lost 7 bases. Germline values: CDR1 MNHEY, CDR2 SVGAGI. The CDR3 nucleotides read TGTGCCAGCAACTCACAGGGGAGGGGTGAAAAACTGTTTTTT. This gives the protein CASNSQGRGEKLFF.

The table lists this clone with a few counts. The genes are TRBV11-3 and TRBJ2-3; D unresolved. Germline CDR1 reads SGHNT; CDR2 reads YENEEA. V lost 5 bases, J lost 7 bases, and 10 bases lay in between. This CDR3 comprises 12 residues. Here the CDR3 DNA reads TGTGCCAGCAGCGATCCTTCAAATACGCAGTATTTT. It yields the protein CASSDPSNTQYF.

The CDR3 DNA is TGTGCCAGCAGAGGGCAGGCGGCCTACAATGAGCAGTTCTTC. Amino acid sequence: CASRGQAAYNEQFF. The genes are TRBV11-3 and TRBJ2-1; no firm D call. The CDR3 extends over 14 amino acids. Germline lookup yields CDR1 SGHNT and CDR2 YENEEA. The V gene lost 6 bases and the J gene lost 2 bases, with 11 bases spanning the gap.